This T cell receptor beta chain stems from a study of human T cells and chemical hapten exposure. There are a few counts of this clonotype. Antigen specificity is unknown. Whole-study findings and limits: No alteration of TCRs above 1 in 1000 frequency was seen with DPC sensitization.

Unique molecular identifiers were linked by the library to individual cDNA molecules. TCRdb passed the RACE reads through MiXCR, listing each CDR3 protein once. This table has roughly 120,000 distinct CDR3 sequences, roughly 9% appearing once. As to time point: healthy volunteer bleed at 2 weeks. It was unfractionated whole blood from which total RNA was extracted. Germline V lookup: CDR1 LGHDT, CDR2 YNNKEL (reference sequence). After removal of 4 bases from V and 0 bases from J, the junction contained 9 bases not matched to a gene. The CDR3 length is 17 residues. The V and J genes are TRBV3-1 and TRBJ2-5, with 9 bases that match TRBD2. This receptor was taken from a male donor in good health. Some clones in this sample may be carry-over from other donors' samples. Sample: whole blood. The CDR3 region has the DNA TGTGCCAGCAGCCTTTCTCCTAGCGGGGTGAACCAAGAGACCCAGTACTTC. Translating it yields CASSLSPSGVNQETQYF.